The 32 T cell receptor beta chains given below trace back to one sample, sequenced in a study of blood T cell repertoires in COVID-19. Generated by immunoSEQ multiplex PCR, the TCRdb table keeps only in-frame clones and is missing some. The sample contains fewer than 200,000 clones, around 84% of which appear only once. The sample consisted of peripheral blood. Receptors originate from a human donor with acute or convalescent COVID-19. The donor label of this sample is uncertain.

This chain links TRBV7-2 with TRBJ2-5; 10 bases are a match to TRBD2. The V gene's germline CDR1 is SGHTA and CDR2 FQGNSA. The CDR3 is made up of 16 amino acids. The V and J ends lost 4 bases and 5 bases, in that order; junction bases with no gene match: 10. CDR3 loop: CASSSSGGARIETQYF. The CDR3 nucleotides read TGTGCCAGCAGCTCCAGCGGGGGGGCTAGGATTGAGACCCAGTACTTC.

This chain uses TRBV3-1 (or the pseudogene TRBV3-2) with TRBJ2-1; TRBD2 matches at 7 bases. CDR3 length: 16 amino acids. Germline V gene lookup returns CDR1 LGHDT and CDR2 YNNKEL (reference sequence). The V gene end was trimmed by 4 bases and the J gene end by 4 bases; junction bases not matched to a gene: 10. The CDR3 region has the DNA TGTGCCAGCAGCCCTAAGTGGGGGGGAATTTACAATGAGCAGTTCTTC. Amino acid sequence: CASSPKWGGIYNEQFF.

Here the CDR3 DNA reads TGTGCCAGCCTTTCCGGGTTTTTTTATGGCTACACCTTC. It is translated as CASLSGFFYGYTF. The rearrangement links TRBV6-4 to TRBJ1-2; D is unclear. The germline CDR1 and CDR2 sequences are MRHNA and SNTAGT. Trimming pared 8 bases from V and 5 bases from J, leaving 15 bases between. There are 13 residues in the CDR3.

The chain joins TRBV19 to TRBJ2-2, with D tentatively TRBD1 (5 bases). The CDR3 consists of 17 residues. Trimming took off 6 bases at V and 1 base at J, with 18 bases between the two ends. Germline CDR1 is LNHDA and CDR2 is SQIVND (reference sequence). Here the CDR3 DNA reads TGTGCCAGTAGGCCCTCCCGCGCCGACAGGAACACCGGGGAGCTGTTTTTT. Encoded protein: CASRPSRADRNTGELFF.

The chain is built from TRBV15 and TRBJ1-5, with 9 bases matching TRBD1. The CDR3 runs 18 residues. The J segment lost 5 bases and the V segment lost 0 bases, leaving 11 bases of the junction unmatched. Germline V lookup: CDR1 LNHNV, CDR2 YYDKDF (reference sequence). The DNA of the CDR3 is TGTGCCACCAGCAGAGATACCCTATCCGGGACAGGGCATCAGCCCCAGCATTTT. Protein: CATSRDTLSGTGHQPQHF.

This chain links TRBV5-4 with TRBJ2-6; D not certain. V dropped 1 base and J dropped 0 bases, with 5 bases sitting between them. The CDR3 totals 15 residues. In germline, CDR1 is SGHNT, CDR2 YYREEE (reference sequence). CDR3 region: CASSLPNSGANVLTF. The CDR3 DNA is TGTGCCAGCAGCTTGCCCAACTCTGGGGCCAACGTCCTGACTTTC.

This chain connects TRBV18 to TRBJ1-5; the D is unclear. Between the trimmed V and J ends, which lost 2 bases and 2 bases, there was a span of 7 bases. Germline V lookup: CDR1 KGHSH, CDR2 LQKENI. The CDR3 is 14 residues long. Here the CDR3 reads CASSPGAGNQPQHF. The CDR3 nucleotides are TGTGCCAGCTCACCAGGTGCGGGCAATCAGCCCCAGCATTTT.

The chain uses TRBV3-1 (or the pseudogene TRBV3-2) and TRBJ1-1, with a possible D match to TRBD1 (6 bases). The CDR3 has 15 residues. Trimming stripped 0 bases from V and 1 base from J, with 9 bases between. CDR1 and CDR2 (germline): LGHDT, YNNKEL (reference sequence). Here the CDR3 reads CASSQDRGGNTEAFF. CDR3 in DNA: TGTGCCAGCAGCCAAGACAGGGGTGGGAACACTGAAGCTTTCTTT.

The V call is TRBV7-2, the J call TRBJ2-2; 9 bases map to TRBD1. CDR3 length: 16 residues. Germline CDR1 and CDR2: SGHTA and FQGNSA. J gave up 4 bases and V 4 bases, and 7 bases lay outside the gene matches. The CDR3 spells CASSYGTGFLTGELFF. CDR3 DNA: TGTGCCAGCAGCTACGGGACAGGGTTTCTCACCGGGGAGCTGTTTTTT.

The V and J genes are TRBV4-1 and TRBJ1-4; tentatively, D is TRBD1 (5 bases). CDR1 and CDR2 (germline): MGHRA, YSYEKL. The CDR3 has 15 amino acids. Trimming removed 2 bases at V and 8 bases at J, with 15 bases between. CDR3 DNA sequence: TGCGCCAGCAGCCAACGGGGGGGATTTGAAGAAAAACTGTTTTTT. Its translation: CASSQRGGFEEKLFF.

This sequence joins TRBV5-4 and TRBJ2-7; TRBD1 aligns across 10 bases. V was clipped by 5 bases and J by 5 bases; unmatched bases: 10. The CDR3 loop spans 15 amino acids. Germline CDR1 is SGHNT and CDR2 is YYREEE (reference sequence). The CDR3 protein is CASRSAGQGNDEQYF. Written as DNA, the CDR3 is TGTGCCAGCAGATCGGCGGGACAGGGGAACGACGAGCAGTACTTC. The complete variable domain, with remaining parts taken from reference TRBV5-4 and TRBJ2-7, reads ETGVTQSPTHLIKTRGQQVTLRCSSQSGHNTVSWYQQALGQGPQFIFQYYREEENGRGNFPPRFSGLQFPNYSSELNVNALELDDSALYLCASRSAGQGNDEQYFGPGTRLTVT.

The chain has TRBV27 and TRBJ2-2; 9 bases are a match to TRBD1. Germline V CDR1 and CDR2: MNHEY, SMNVEV (reference sequence). Trimming took 8 bases from V and 3 from J; bases not matched to a gene: 13. This CDR3 is 17 amino acids long. CDR3 coding DNA: TGTGCCAGCGCCACCGCCTGGACAGGGGAATACACCGGGGAGCTGTTTTTT. This sequence encodes CASATAWTGEYTGELFF.

The J gene is TRBJ2-7, the V gene TRBV30; D uncertain. The CDR3 extends over 13 amino acids. The germline V gene encodes CDR1 GTSNPN and CDR2 SVGIG (reference sequence). Trimming took off 6 bases at V and 2 bases at J, with 14 bases between the two ends. In DNA, the CDR3 is TGTGCCTGTCAGGTAGGTTTAGCCTACGAGCAGTACTTC. Translated, it gives CACQVGLAYEQYF.

The chain carries TRBV11-2 and TRBJ2-7; 9 nucleotides match TRBD1. This CDR3 has 13 residues. Germline lookup yields CDR1 SGHAT and CDR2 FQNNGV. Germline trimming cut 6 bases from V and 1 base from J; bases unmatched to any gene: 1. This CDR3 reads CASRGTGSYEQYF. The CDR3 DNA reads TGTGCCAGCAGGGGGACAGGGTCCTACGAGCAGTACTTC.

The rearrangement joins TRBV28 to TRBJ2-2; TRBD1 agrees at 8 bases. The CDR3 consists of 15 residues. With 3 bases clipped from V and 5 bases from J, the junction kept 5 bases outside the gene matches. The germline CDR1 and CDR2 sequences are MDHEN and SYDVKM. CDR3 coding DNA: TGTGCCAGCAGTTTTCGGACAGGGCTTACCGGGGAGCTGTTTTTT. Amino acid sequence: CASSFRTGLTGELFF.

The CDR3 is CASRRTGQNTEAFF. CDR3 coding DNA: TGTGCCAGCAGAAGAACAGGGCAAAACACTGAAGCTTTCTTT. The rearrangement uses TRBV2 and TRBJ1-1; D possibly corresponds to TRBD1 (6 bases). Germline values: CDR1 SNHLY, CDR2 FYNNEI. This CDR3 region has 14 residues. Trimming removed 6 bases at V and 2 bases at J, with 13 bases between.

This rearrangement joins TRBV5-8 to TRBJ1-5; D ambiguous. The CDR3 runs 13 residues. CDR1 and CDR2 (germline): SGHTS, YDEGEE. Trimming cost V 2 bases and J 5 bases, with 8 bases left between them. The CDR3 loop reads CASSLNFDQPQHF. The CDR3 DNA follows: TGTGCCAGCAGCTTAAACTTCGATCAGCCCCAGCATTTT. Combining the CDR3 with reference TRBV5-8 and TRBJ1-5 gives the whole variable domain EAGVTQSPTHLIKTRGQQATLRCSPISGHTSVYWYQQALGLGLQFLLWYDEGEERNRGNFPPRFSGRQFPNYSSELNVNALELEDSALYLCASSLNFDQPQHFGDGTRLSIL.

V and J are TRBV5-5 and TRBJ2-3; 9 bases are a match to TRBD1. From germline, CDR1 is SGHKS and CDR2 YYEKEE (reference sequence). The CDR3 spans 15 residues. V gave up 2 bases and J gave up 7 bases; unmatched junction bases: 8. CDR3 sequence: CASSLAGQGPNTQYF. The CDR3, as DNA: TGTGCCAGCAGCTTAGCGGGACAGGGCCCGAATACGCAGTATTTT.

The J gene is TRBJ1-5, the V gene TRBV10-3, with D possibly matching TRBD1 (5 bases). The length of the CDR3 is 15 residues. The germline gives CDR1 ENHRY, CDR2 SYGVKD. Trimming took off 6 bases at V and 2 bases at J, with 14 bases between the two ends. The CDR3 spells CAISAGFSRNQPQHF. The CDR3 bases are TGTGCCATCAGCGCAGGGTTCTCACGCAATCAGCCCCAGCATTTT.

J is TRBJ1-5 and V is TRBV15, with a tentative D call TRBD1 (6 bases). V lost 5 bases, J lost 3 bases, and 17 bases lay in between. This CDR3 has 16 residues. The germline V gene encodes CDR1 LNHNV and CDR2 YYDKDF (reference sequence). CDR3 protein: CATSGHRELDNQPQHF. CDR3 DNA sequence: TGTGCCACCAGCGGACACAGGGAGTTGGACAATCAGCCCCAGCATTTT.

The gene calls are TRBV11-3 and TRBJ2-6; no clear D. V lost 1 base, J lost 3 bases, and 13 bases lay in between. The CDR3 runs to 17 residues. CDR1 SGHNT and CDR2 YENEEA come from the germline V gene. The CDR3 loop is CASSLVRGVDGANVLTF. CDR3 in DNA: TGTGCCAGCAGCTTAGTTCGCGGTGTTGATGGGGCCAACGTCCTGACTTTC.

The J gene is TRBJ2-2, the V gene TRBV9; TRBD2 aligns across 9 bases. V lost 0 bases, J lost 4 bases, and 7 bases stayed unmatched. The CDR3 sequence is 17 residues long. Germline CDR1 reads SGDLS; CDR2 reads YYNGEE. The CDR3 sequence: CASSVVNLAGFTGELFF. Here the CDR3 DNA reads TGTGCCAGCAGCGTAGTTAACCTAGCGGGATTCACCGGGGAGCTGTTTTTT.

V is TRBV7-3 and J is TRBJ1-5; 7 nucleotides line up with TRBD1. Germline loops: CDR1 SGHTA, CDR2 FQGTGA. With V trimmed by 5 bases and J by 0 bases, 4 bases remained unmatched. This CDR3 has 15 residues. The CDR3 nucleotides are TGTGCCAGCAGCAAGACAGGGATTAGCAATCAGCCCCAGCATTTT. Its protein is CASSKTGISNQPQHF.

The chain couples TRBV10-3 to TRBJ2-1; 8 bases agree with TRBD1. The CDR3 covers 15 residues. Germline lookup yields CDR1 ENHRY and CDR2 SYGVKD. V dropped 7 bases and J dropped 8; count of bases not matched to a gene: 13. CDR3 nucleotides: TGTGCCATCAAAGAAGGACAGGGAAAGAGTCATGAGCAGTTCTTC. It specifies CAIKEGQGKSHEQFF.

The chain links TRBV10-3 to TRBJ2-1, with D uncertain. V shed 5 bases and J shed 4 bases, with 12 bases lying between them. This CDR3 comprises 14 residues. The germline V gene encodes CDR1 ENHRY and CDR2 SYGVKD. The CDR3: CAISSIAQYNEQFF. The CDR3 nucleotides read TGTGCCATCAGTTCAATAGCTCAATACAATGAGCAGTTCTTC.

The chain employs TRBV4-1 and TRBJ1-2; the match to TRBD1 covers 7 bases. The CDR3 runs to 14 residues. V lost 3 bases and J lost 5; bases outside the gene matches: 6. Germline-derived CDR1 and CDR2 are MGHRA and YSYEKL. DNA for the CDR3: TGCGCCAGCAGCCAGTCGTCACAGGGGTATGGCTACACCTTC. This encodes CASSQSSQGYGYTF.

The V and J genes are TRBV19 and TRBJ2-1; D is possibly TRBD2 (6 bases). Trimming took off 7 bases at V and 0 bases at J, with 19 bases between the two ends. This CDR3 has 17 amino acids. Per germline, CDR1 LNHDA and CDR2 SQIVND (reference sequence). The CDR3 coding sequence is TGTGCCAGTACCCGAAGCGTAGCGGCGAGCTCCTACAATGAGCAGTTCTTC. Residues: CASTRSVAASSYNEQFF.

The gene calls are TRBV19 and TRBJ1-5, with a weak D call TRBD1 (5 bases). V lost 6 bases to trimming and J lost 2 bases, with 14 bases between them. The CDR3 has 15 residues. Germline V gene sequence: CDR1 LNHDA, CDR2 SQIVND (reference sequence). The CDR3, as DNA: TGTGCCAGTAGCCTCGGACATACGGGCAATCAGCCCCAGCATTTT. Translation gives CASSLGHTGNQPQHF.

CDR3 in amino acids: CSVVRTANTEAFF. The CDR3 bases are TGCAGCGTTGTCCGGACAGCCAACACTGAAGCTTTCTTT. The genes are TRBV29-1 and TRBJ1-1; D possibly corresponds to TRBD1 (6 bases). Germline V lookup: CDR1 SQVTM, CDR2 ANQGSEA. Deletions cut 4 bases from V and 2 bases from J, with 11 bases between. The CDR3 contains 13 residues.

The sample holds one count of this clone. V gene TRBV29-1 combines with J gene TRBJ1-5; D is uncertain. This CDR3 is built from 14 residues. The germline V and J ends were trimmed by 5 bases and 0 bases, with 11 bases remaining between them. CDR1 SQVTM and CDR2 ANQGSEA come from the germline V gene. CDR3 bases: TGCAGCGTTTCTACAGATTATAGCAATCAGCCCCAGCATTTT. It encodes CSVSTDYSNQPQHF.

The rearrangement uses TRBV6-5 and TRBJ1-3; D is possibly TRBD1 (6 bases). Germline V gene sequence: CDR1 MNHEY, CDR2 SVGAGI. The length of the CDR3 is 15 residues. Trimming removed 6 bases from V and 0 bases from J, with 12 bases in between. CDR3 nucleotides: TGTGCCAGCAGAAACACAGGGATCTCTGGAAACACCATATATTTT. It encodes CASRNTGISGNTIYF.

The gene calls are TRBV2 and TRBJ1-2, with D unresolved. Germline V gives CDR1 SNHLY, CDR2 FYNNEI. With 6 bases removed from V and 5 bases from J, the gap between germline ends came to 16 bases. This CDR3 is built from 14 residues. The CDR3 DNA sequence: TGTGCCAGCAGGGCCGGGAGGGTAGGGTATGGCTACACCTTC. This gives the protein CASRAGRVGYGYTF.